The source of this T cell receptor beta chain is a study of human T cells and chemical hapten exposure (dated by TCRdb to the early 2020s). As for the study more broadly: For sensitization, 2% DPC in acetone was applied to a 2 cm by 2 cm area of upper inner arm skin. Blood was sampled from patients pre-sensitization (week 0) and at 2, 6 and about 24 weeks after DPC sensitization. Weekly therapeutic DPC doses were additionally applied to the scalp of patients throughout the roughly 23-week study period. Twenty-nine alopecia patients provided blood for TCR sequencing at one to four time points (pre-sensitization, 2, 6 and 24 weeks). Libraries were pooled for sequencing, and variation in per-sample TCR yields was attributed mainly to small differences in library volumes within the pool. Most of the patients in the cohort were female, and the cohort covered alopecia areata with under or over 50% scalp involvement, alopecia totalis and alopecia universalis. Patch tests used Finn chambers with 0.01% DPC on the upper back, scored after 6 days by International Contact Dermatitis Research Group standards. Peripheral blood TCR repertoire changes were tracked in vivo in alopecia patients during primary and secondary sensitization to the hapten diphenylcyclopropenone (DPC). The study at large found these results: Significantly more large CDR3 similarity clusters were formed by expanded TCRs than by pre-sensitization or healthy control sets, consistent with antigen-driven responses. The number of PT1 expanded TCRs positively correlated with patch test score, significant at thresholds 8, 16 and 32 but not 4. No change with DPC sensitization was found in the number of TCRs above 1 in 1000 frequency, and no evidence of global repertoire structure alterations was found. Because all patients had alopecia, a presumed autoimmune disease, the immune response of the patients might differ from that of healthy individuals. After repeated subsampling, the strength of the expansion versus patch-test correlation and the threshold at which it became significant changed.

The meaning of the sample's time point label: patch test 2, 6 weeks after DPC sensitization. Explained via the paper, the treatment or condition label denotes: therapeutic diphenylcyclopropenone sensitization with weekly scalp DPC. At each patch-test visit, blood was drawn before the patch test was applied. To be eligible, patients had to be aged 18 to 70, diagnosed with alopecia and judged suitable for DPC therapy, while pregnant patients were excluded. Total RNA was isolated from unfractionated whole blood collected in Tempus Blood RNA tubes. Inclusive of both ends, the CDR3 amounts to 12 amino acids. The DNA shown is the 36-base CDR3, in frame from base 1. The germline V gene (reference sequence) gives CDR1 as DFQATT and CDR2 as SNEGSKA. The junction carries 13 bases between V and J, which are trimmed by 5 bases and 5 bases respectively. Receptors were amplified or captured by RACE. The instrument given in TCRdb is NextSeq 500. Library preparation attached unique molecular identifiers to individual cDNA molecules for quantitative, reproducible TCR counting. From each blood RNA sample, both TCR alpha and TCR beta chains were sequenced. Concerning the study's data processing: Samples had a median of approximately 96,000 TCRs, with a range from 23,224 to 690,600. V, J and CDR3 annotation of the TCR reads was performed with the Decombinator software suite. To make PS versus PT1 abundance plots, every sample was subsampled to the same number of TCRs (28,000). Expanded TCRs were defined as absent before sensitization and observed at least eight times at the 2-week time point. TCRdb ran its own pipeline on the public reads, namely fastp trimming at Q25 and MiXCR clone calling, and kept in-frame beta chains. Rows merge per CDR3 protein into single entries with the most common DNA and genes. Here the V and J calls rest on TCRdb's processing, not on the authors' analysis. Present in this sample are 70,000 to 90,000 distinct CDR3 sequences, about 9.4% of which were seen just once. The top ten constitute around 4.7% of the sample.

Note on this clonotype: What antigen it recognizes has not been identified. In this CDR3 the conserved last residue, phenylalanine or tryptophan, is missing, so a read error is likely.

The chain joins TRBV20-1 to TRBJ2-7; the D segment could be TRBD1, given 5 matching bases. The source is a woman aged 50 to 65 with alopecia areata. Some clones in this sample may be carry-over from other donors' samples. The source was whole blood, collected in connection with sensitization to the hapten diphenylcyclopropenone (DPC). In nucleotide form, the sequence is TGCAGTGCTCAGCCGGACAAGAACGAGCAGTACTCC. Its coded protein is CSAQPDKNEQYS.